This T cell receptor (beta chain) is drawn from a study of blood T cells in healthy people across ages. Sample-barcoded 5' priming and a J-beta primer mix drove a second PCR of roughly 7 to 11 cycles. MiXCR, applied by TCRdb to the 5' RACE reads, yields one record per CDR3 protein. This repertoire shows some 930,000 distinct CDR3 sequences, almost 30% found once; its top ten account for around 9.6%. This CDR3 spans 14 amino acids. V lost 5 bases and J lost 4, with 13 bases in between. Germline V lookup: CDR1 SGHAT, CDR2 FQNNGV. This sample was shared with a second study, whose subject was T cells of mothers and their children. That report adds: Over 9.5 million reads per mother and some 2.9 million per child were obtained.

The sequenced sample was blood. This chain links TRBV11-2 with TRBJ2-3, with D maybe TRBD2 (6 bases). The clonotype comes from a woman aged 40-49 years in good health. CDR3 protein: CASSVSGPPDTQYF. CDR3 nucleotide sequence: TGTGCCAGCAGCGTTAGCGGCCCCCCAGATACGCAGTATTTT. The variable domain in full, with the rest retrieved from reference TRBV11-2 and TRBJ2-3, is EAGVAQSPRYKIIEKRQSVAFWCNPISGHATLYWYQQILGQGPKLLIQFQNNGVVDDSQLPKDRFSAERLKGVDSTLKIQPAKLEDSAVYLCASSVSGPPDTQYFGPGTRLTVL.